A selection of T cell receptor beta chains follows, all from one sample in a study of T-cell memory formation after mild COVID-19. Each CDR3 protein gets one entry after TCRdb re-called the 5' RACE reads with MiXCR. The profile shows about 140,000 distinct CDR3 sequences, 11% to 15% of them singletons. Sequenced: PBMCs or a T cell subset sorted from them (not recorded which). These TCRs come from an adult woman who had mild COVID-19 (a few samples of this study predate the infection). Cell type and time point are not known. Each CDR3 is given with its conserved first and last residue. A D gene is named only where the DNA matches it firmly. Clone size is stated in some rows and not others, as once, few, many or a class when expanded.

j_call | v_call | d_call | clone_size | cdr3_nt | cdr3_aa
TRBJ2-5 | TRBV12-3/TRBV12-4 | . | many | TGTGCCAGCAGTTTTCCCACAGGGCCAGCCAAAGAGACCCAGTACTTC | CASSFPTGPAKETQYF
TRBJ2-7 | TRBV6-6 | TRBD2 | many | TGTGCCAGCAGTCCCCTAGCGGATAACGAGCAGTACTTC | CASSPLADNEQYF
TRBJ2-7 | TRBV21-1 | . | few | TGTGCCAGCAGCAAGACAGGGTTCAACGAGCAGTACTTC | CASSKTGFNEQYF
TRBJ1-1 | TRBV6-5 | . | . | TGTGCCAGCAGTTGGGACGGGAACACTGAAGCTTTCTTT | CASSWDGNTEAFF
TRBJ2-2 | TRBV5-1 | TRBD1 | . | TGCGCCAGCAGCCCGACAGGGATGGGTATCACCGGGGAGCTGTTTTTT | CASSPTGMGITGELFF
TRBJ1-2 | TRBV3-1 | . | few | TGTGCCAGCAGCCCTCGACGGAGTCCGGGCTACACCTTC | CASSPRRSPGYTF
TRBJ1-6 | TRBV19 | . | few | TGTGCCAGTAGTATTTTCGATGCGGATGGTTCACCCCTCCACTTT | CASSIFDADGSPLHF
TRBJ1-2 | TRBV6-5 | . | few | TGTGCCAGCAGTTCGACCGGGACGGCTCTCTGGGGCTACACCTTC | CASSSTGTALWGYTF
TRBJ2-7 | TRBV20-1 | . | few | TGCAGTGCGGCAGGGGCCCGGGAGCAGTACTTC | CSAAGAREQYF
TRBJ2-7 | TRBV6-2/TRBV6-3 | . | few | TGTGCCAGCAGTTACGGGGTAGGCGAGCAGTACTTC | CASSYGVGEQYF
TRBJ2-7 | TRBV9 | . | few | TGTGCCAGCAGCGTAGGGGACGCCAGCTCCTACGAGCAGTACTTC | CASSVGDASSYEQYF
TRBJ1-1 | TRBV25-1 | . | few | TGTGCCAGCAGTCTTCAGGAGGGGACTGAAGCTTTCTTT | CASSLQEGTEAFF
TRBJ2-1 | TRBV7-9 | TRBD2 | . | TGTGCCAGCAGCTTAGAGAATGGGGGACTATACAATGAGCAGTTCTTC | CASSLENGGLYNEQFF
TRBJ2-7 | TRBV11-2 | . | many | TGTGCCAGCAGCTTCGGGGTCGGGGCCTACGAGCAGTACTTC | CASSFGVGAYEQYF
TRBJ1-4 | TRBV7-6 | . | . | TGTGCCAGCAGCTTATATGGGGGCGACGAAAAACTGTTTTTT | CASSLYGGDEKLFF
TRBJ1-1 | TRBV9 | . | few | TGTGCCAGCAGCGTAGCGGACGGCACTGAAGCTTTCTTT | CASSVADGTEAFF
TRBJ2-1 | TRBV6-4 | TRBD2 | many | TGTGCCAGCAGTGACATGGCGGGGGGGCCAAACAATGAGCAGTTCTTC | CASSDMAGGPNNEQFF
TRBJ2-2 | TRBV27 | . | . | TGTGCCAGCAGTTTTACAGGGAACGGGGAGCTGTTTTTT | CASSFTGNGELFF
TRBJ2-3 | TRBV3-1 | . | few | TGTGCCAGCAGCCAATACACAGATACGCAGTATTTT | CASSQYTDTQYF
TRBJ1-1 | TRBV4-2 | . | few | TGTGCCAGCAGCCAAGATGGGGATGGATTTGCGGGTAAGGCTTTCTTT | CASSQDGDGFAGKAFF
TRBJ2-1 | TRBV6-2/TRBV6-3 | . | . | TGTGCCAGCAGCCCCTCCACTATTAACACTGAGCAGTTCTTC | CASSPSTINTEQFF
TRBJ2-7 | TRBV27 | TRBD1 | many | TGTGCCAGCAGTTTTGGGACAGGGGGGAACTACGAGCAGTACTTC | CASSFGTGGNYEQYF
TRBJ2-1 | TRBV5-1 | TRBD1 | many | TGCGCCAGCAGCCGAGGGACAGGGGGATCGGATGAGCAGTTCTTC | CASSRGTGGSDEQFF
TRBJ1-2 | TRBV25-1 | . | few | TGTGCCAGCTCGGTTGGGGATGGCTACACCTTC | CASSVGDGYTF
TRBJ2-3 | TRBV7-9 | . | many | TGTGCCAGCAGCTCGGTAGCGGGCACAGATACGCAGTATTTT | CASSSVAGTDTQYF
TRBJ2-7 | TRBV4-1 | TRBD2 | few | TGCGCCAGCAGTCTCCCCGCGAGCGGGGGGAGGGACGAGCAGTACTTC | CASSLPASGGRDEQYF
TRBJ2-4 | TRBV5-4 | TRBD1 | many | TGTGCCAGCAGCACCTGGGACAGGGGTGACAAAAACATTCAGTACTTC | CASSTWDRGDKNIQYF
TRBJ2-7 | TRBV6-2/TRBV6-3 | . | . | TGTGCCAGCAGATCAACCTGGGGGGACCCCTACGAGCAGTACTTC | CASRSTWGDPYEQYF
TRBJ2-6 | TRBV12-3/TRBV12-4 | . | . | TGTGCCAGCAGCCAGGGGAGCCCTGGCTCTGGGGCCAACGTCCTGACTTTC | CASSQGSPGSGANVLTF
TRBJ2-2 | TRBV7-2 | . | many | TGTGCCAGCAGCTTAGGAGGGAACACCGGGGAGCTGTTTTTT | CASSLGGNTGELFF
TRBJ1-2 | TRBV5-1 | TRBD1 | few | TGCGCCAGCAGCTATGACAGGGCGCGGGGAGGCTACACCTTC | CASSYDRARGGYTF
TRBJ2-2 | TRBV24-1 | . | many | TGTGCCACCAGTGATTACGAGGGGGGCAACACCGGGGAGCTGTTTTTT | CATSDYEGGNTGELFF
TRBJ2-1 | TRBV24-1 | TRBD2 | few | TGTGCCACCAGTGATCCCGGACTAGCGGGAGCATACAATGAGCAGTTCTTC | CATSDPGLAGAYNEQFF
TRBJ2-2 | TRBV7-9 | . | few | TGTGCCAGCAGCGGGGTAGGGAACACCGGGGAGCTGTTTTTT | CASSGVGNTGELFF
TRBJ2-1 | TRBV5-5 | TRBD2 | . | TGTGCCAGCAGCTCAGGACTAGTAGGAGACAATGAGCAGTTCTTC | CASSSGLVGDNEQFF
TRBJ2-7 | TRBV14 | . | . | TGTGCCAGCAGCCAATTCCAGGAATACTCCTACGAGCAGTACTTC | CASSQFQEYSYEQYF
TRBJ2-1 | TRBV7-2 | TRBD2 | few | TGTGCCAGCTTGCGGGAGTACAACAATGAGCAGTTCTTC | CASLREYNNEQFF
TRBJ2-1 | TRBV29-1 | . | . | TGCAGCGTTGAAGTTGGGACCATTCGCAATGAGCAGTTCTTC | CSVEVGTIRNEQFF
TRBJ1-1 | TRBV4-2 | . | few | TGTGCCAGCAGTTACTCCGGGACCAACACTGAAGCTTTCTTT | CASSYSGTNTEAFF
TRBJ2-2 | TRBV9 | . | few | TGTGCCAGCACCAGTCGGGCAGCTATCCAAGGCGGGGAGCTGTTTTTT | CASTSRAAIQGGELFF
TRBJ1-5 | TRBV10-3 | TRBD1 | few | TGTGCCATCAGTGGAGAGCTGTTGACAGGGGGCTTAAATCAGCCCCAGCATTTT | CAISGELLTGGLNQPQHF
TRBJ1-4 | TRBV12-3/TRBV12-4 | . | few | TGTGCCAGCCACGACAGCGAAAAACTGTTTTTT | CASHDSEKLFF
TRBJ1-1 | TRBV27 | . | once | TGTGCCAGCAGTTTGGATAAGGGGGGGCTCAGGGGCACTGAAGCTTTCTTT | CASSLDKGGLRGTEAFF
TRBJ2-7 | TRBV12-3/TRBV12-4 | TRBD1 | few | TGTGCCAGCAGTGAATGGACAGGGATTAACGAGCAGTACTTC | CASSEWTGINEQYF
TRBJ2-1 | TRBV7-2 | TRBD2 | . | TGTGCCAGCAGCTTCCCTAGGACTAGCGGGGGCTACAATGAGCAGTTCTTC | CASSFPRTSGGYNEQFF
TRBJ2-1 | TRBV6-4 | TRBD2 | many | TGTGCCAGCAGTGATTCCCCTAGCGGGCATGAGCAGTTCTTC | CASSDSPSGHEQFF
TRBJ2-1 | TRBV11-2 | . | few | TGTGCCAGCAGCTCAAGGGGGAGGCCAAGCTCCTACAATGAGCAGTTCTTC | CASSSRGRPSSYNEQFF
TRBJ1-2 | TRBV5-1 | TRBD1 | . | TGCGCCAGCAGCTCCCCACGAGGGACAGATAATTATGGCTACACCTTC | CASSSPRGTDNYGYTF